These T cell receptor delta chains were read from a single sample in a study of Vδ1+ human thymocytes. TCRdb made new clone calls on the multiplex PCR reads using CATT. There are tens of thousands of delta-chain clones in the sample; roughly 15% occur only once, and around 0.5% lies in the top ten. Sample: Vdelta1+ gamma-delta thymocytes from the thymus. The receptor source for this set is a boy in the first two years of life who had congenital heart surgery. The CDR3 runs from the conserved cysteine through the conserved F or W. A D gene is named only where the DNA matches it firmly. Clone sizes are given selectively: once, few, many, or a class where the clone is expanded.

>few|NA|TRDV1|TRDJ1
TGTGCTCTTGGGGAACTATCCCTAGGACTCACTCGTGGTATGGATAAACTCATCTTT
CALGELSLGLTRGMDKLIF
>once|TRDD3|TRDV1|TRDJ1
TGTGCTCTTGGGGAGCCGCCGCCCTACGTCAAGGCTGGGGGATACGAGGCCCCCTATGTGTACACCGATAAACTCATCTTT
CALGEPPPYVKAGGYEAPYVYTDKLIF
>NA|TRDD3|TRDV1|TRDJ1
TGTGCTCTTGGGAAGGCCCCCCTTCTGGGGGATACGCCTCTCACCGATAAACTCATCTTT
CALGKAPLLGDTPLTDKLIF
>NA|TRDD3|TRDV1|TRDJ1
TGTGCTCTTGGGGACCCCCTTCTCACTGGGGGAAAATATACCGATAAACTCATCTTT
CALGDPLLTGGKYTDKLIF
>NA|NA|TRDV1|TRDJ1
TGTGCTCTTGGGGAACCGACTTCCTTTAAATCATACACCGATAAACTCATCTTT
CALGEPTSFKSYTDKLIF
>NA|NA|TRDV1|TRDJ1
TGTGCTCTTGGGGGACGGGTTCCCCCTCTTACACTCACCGATAAACTCATCTTT
CALGGRVPPLTLTDKLIF
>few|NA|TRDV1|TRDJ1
TGTGCTCTTGGGGAACTAAACCTACTGTCCTATAAACTCATCTTT
CALGELNLLSYKLIF
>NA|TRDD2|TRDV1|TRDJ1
TGTGCTCTTGGGGGTTCTTCCTACGGTGTACTGGTTGTACCCCCTGCAGACACCGATAAACTCATCTTT
CALGGSSYGVLVVPPADTDKLIF
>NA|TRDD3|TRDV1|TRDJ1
TGTGCTCTTGGGGAAATTATGGCTGGGGGATACAACGCCGATAAACTCATCTTT
CALGEIMAGGYNADKLIF
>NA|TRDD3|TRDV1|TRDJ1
TGTGCTCTTGGGGCCCCCGAGGCCCGAGGCTGGGGGATAGGTCATAAACTCATCTTT
CALGAPEARGWGIGHKLIF
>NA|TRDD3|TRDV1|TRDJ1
TGTGCTCTTGGGGCACTCATCTTACTGGGGGATATGGACACCGATAAACTCATCTTT
CALGALILLGDMDTDKLIF
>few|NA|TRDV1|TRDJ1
TGTGCTCTTGGGGACTTTAAGATAGGTGTGGCCAATAAACTCATCTTT
CALGDFKIGVANKLIF
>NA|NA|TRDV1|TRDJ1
TGTGCTCTTGGGGAACTGGGGACCAGTTTCTACGGGATCAGGCTTTACACCGATAAACTCATCTTT
CALGELGTSFYGIRLYTDKLIF
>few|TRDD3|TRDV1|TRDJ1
TGTGCTCTTGGCACATGTCCCTTCCTAGACAGGACGAGTATACTGGGGGATACGTGCACCGATAAACTCATCTTT
CALGTCPFLDRTSILGDTCTDKLIF
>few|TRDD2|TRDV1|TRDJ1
TGTGCTCTTGGGGGAACCTTTACTTCCTACCCCCTGGGGACGTTATTATACACCGATAAACTCATCTTT
CALGGTFTSYPLGTLLYTDKLIF
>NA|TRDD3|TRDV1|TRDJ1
TGTGCTCTTGGGGCCCCCTTCCTACGAGAGTACTGGGGGATACGCGCCGCCGATAAACTCATCTTT
CALGAPFLREYWGIRAADKLIF
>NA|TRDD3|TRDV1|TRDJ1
TGTGCTCTTGGGGTACCGTTAGGCTGGGGGAAGATGTACACCGATAAACTCATCTTT
CALGVPLGWGKMYTDKLIF
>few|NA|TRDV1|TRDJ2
TGTGCTCTTGGGCAATTCCCCGTCACACTTCATATGACAGCACAACTCTTCTTT
CALGQFPVTLHMTAQLFF
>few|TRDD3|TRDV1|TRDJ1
TGTGCTCTTGGGGGATTTCCCCCACTGGGGGATACAGGTAGGCTCATCTTT
CALGGFPPLGDTGRLIF
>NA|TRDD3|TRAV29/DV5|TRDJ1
TGTGCCGCAAGCCCTTCCTACGGACTGGGGGATACGCTAAAACTCATCTTT
CAASPSYGLGDTLKLIF
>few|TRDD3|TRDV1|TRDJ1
TGTGCTCTTGGGGAACTTCCTACGAGTGTTTGGGGGATTTGGATGAGGGGGACCGATAAACTCATCTTT
CALGELPTSVWGIWMRGTDKLIF
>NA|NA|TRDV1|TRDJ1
TGTGCTCTTGGGGAACTTCTGGCAGGGGCGTTTTTTTCGGATAAACTCATCTTT
CALGELLAGAFFSDKLIF
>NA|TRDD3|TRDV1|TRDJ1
TGTGCTCTTGGGGGCCGTGGGGCCTTCCCCCTCATGACTGGGGGATATCCGTACACCGATAAACTCATCTTT
CALGGRGAFPLMTGGYPYTDKLIF
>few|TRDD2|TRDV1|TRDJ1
TGTGCTCTTGGGAACCCCCTTCCTACAGGAGCTGGGTGTACCGATAAACTCATCTTT
CALGNPLPTGAGCTDKLIF
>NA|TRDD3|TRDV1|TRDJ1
TGTGCTCTTGGGGAACCTGTGGGGGAATACTGGGGGATACGGCCCACCGATAAACTCATCTTT
CALGEPVGEYWGIRPTDKLIF
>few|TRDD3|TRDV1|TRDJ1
TGTGCTCTTGGGGAACTCCTACTGGGGGTTTACACCGATAAACTCATCTTT
CALGELLLGVYTDKLIF